The clone carrying this T cell receptor (beta chain) has just a few counts. Its antigen is not identified. TCR cDNA libraries were made from RNA using a previously described, modified protocol. TCRdb re-derived calls from the 5' RACE reads in MiXCR, one entry per CDR3 protein. The table includes roughly 340,000 distinct CDR3 sequences, about 28% detected once. The V and J ends lost 7 bases and 3 bases respectively, with 7 bases between them. The CDR3 contains 11 residues. Germline assignment: CDR1 SEHNR and CDR2 FQNEAQ (reference sequence). The data originate from a study of identical twins' blood T cells. Study findings and constraints: Shared CDR3 clonotype counts tracked mainly the product of cloneset sizes. Twins shared more top CDR3 clonotypes than unrelated donors did.

The clonotype was recovered from a woman aged 18-49 years in good health. The chain links TRBV7-9 to TRBJ2-7; D is unresolved. The source material was PBMCs. In nucleotides, the CDR3 is TGTGCCAGCACGGATGGCTACGAGCAGTACTTC. Amino acids: CASTDGYEQYF.